The 9 T cell receptor beta chains given below trace back to one sample, sequenced in a study of T cells after yellow fever vaccination (dated by TCRdb to 2018 to 2020). Libraries were built with 5' RACE. Instrument on record: Illumina HiSeq 2500. TCRdb reanalyzed the raw reads on its own, using fastp at Q25 for trimming and MiXCR for clone calling, and kept in-frame beta chains. All rows with the same CDR3 protein become a single entry with the most common DNA and genes. This sample lists roughly 120,000 distinct CDR3 sequences; roughly 7.2% were detected once. 2.7% of the sample goes to the ten largest clones. Explained via the paper, the treatment or condition label denotes: live attenuated yellow fever vaccine strain. The starting material was CD4+ T cells sorted from PBMCs, obtained about 49 days after the first yellow fever vaccination. The receptors come from a man aged 18 to 35 who received the YFV17D yellow fever vaccine.

This clonotype was seen at least ten times. The genes are TRBV5-1 and TRBJ1-2; D is uncertain. Trimming pared 4 bases from V and 2 bases from J, leaving 9 bases between. CDR1 and CDR2 from the germline V gene are SGHRS and YFSETQ. The CDR3 spans 13 residues. CDR3 region: CASSPPGNYGYTF. The CDR3 DNA is TGCGCCAGCAGCCCCCCAGGCAACTATGGCTACACCTTC.

This clonotype was counted at least ten times. The chain uses TRBV7-9 and TRBJ2-3; TRBD2 is a possible D gene (6 bases). This CDR3 spans 15 amino acids. Germline V CDR1 and CDR2: SEHNR, FQNEAQ (reference sequence). V was pared by 1 base and J by 4 bases, with 12 bases between. The CDR3 nucleotides read TGTGCCAGCAGCTTAGGCGGGGCCCCTCCAGATACGCAGTATTTT. This sequence encodes CASSLGGAPPDTQYF.

This clonotype has at least ten counts. V and J are TRBV4-3 and TRBJ1-4, with D uncertain. Germline CDR1 LGHNA, CDR2 YSLEER. This CDR3 region has 15 residues. Deletions cut 0 bases from V and 7 bases from J, with 12 bases between. In DNA form, the CDR3 reads TGCGCCAGCAGCCAAGATAGTGCCCGGGGTGAAAAACTGTTTTTT. Its translation: CASSQDSARGEKLFF.

This clonotype was recorded many times. The chain links TRBV15 to TRBJ1-2, with 9 bases that match TRBD1. CDR3 size: 17 residues. The V and J ends lost 0 bases and 1 base, in that order; junction bases with no gene match: 6. Germline V gives CDR1 LNHNV, CDR2 YYDKDF (reference sequence). CDR3 protein: CATSRDLGQGLNYGYTF. The CDR3 DNA reads TGTGCCACCAGCAGAGATCTGGGACAGGGACTTAACTATGGCTACACCTTC.

The chain uses TRBV6-2 or TRBV6-3 and TRBJ2-5, with a weak D call TRBD1 (5 bases). Germline CDR1 MNHEY, CDR2 SVGEGT. CDR3 length: 18 residues. Deletions cut 0 bases from V and 3 bases from J, with 20 bases between. The CDR3 here is CASSYSIKISGIEETQYF. DNA of the CDR3: TGTGCCAGCAGTTACTCGATAAAAATTTCAGGGATTGAAGAGACCCAGTACTTC.

This clonotype was counted between two and nine times. The chain couples TRBV3-1 to TRBJ2-7; D possibly matches TRBD1 or TRBD2 (6 bases each). The length of the CDR3 is 15 residues. CDR1 is LGHDT, CDR2 YNNKEL, per germline (reference sequence). The germline V and J ends were trimmed by 2 bases and 1 base, with 12 bases remaining between them. CDR3 nucleotides: TGTGCCAGCAGCCAATTAGGGGGGAAGTCCTACGAGCAGTACTTC. Encoded protein: CASSQLGGKSYEQYF.

This clonotype has a count of ten or more. The chain carries TRBV5-1 and TRBJ2-6; the D gene could be TRBD1 or TRBD2 (5 bases each). V lost 4 bases and J 0 bases, leaving 14 bases between the germline ends. CDR1 and CDR2 from the germline V gene are SGHRS and YFSETQ. The CDR3 totals 17 residues. The CDR3 is CASSPKGPSSGANVLTF. The CDR3 nucleotides are TGCGCCAGCAGCCCGAAGGGACCCAGCTCTGGGGCCAACGTCCTGACTTTC.

This sequence joins TRBV6-1 and TRBJ1-2, with TRBD1 matching 8 bases. Per germline, CDR1 MNHNS and CDR2 SASEGT. Trimming took 5 bases from V and 8 from J; bases not matched to a gene: 7. The CDR3 runs to 13 residues. The CDR3 DNA is TGTGCCAGCAGTATCACAGGGGGAAGAGGCTACACCTTC. Its protein is CASSITGGRGYTF.

Notes on this clonotype: A read error may account for a junction end that differs from germline. The genes are TRBV2 and TRBJ2-1; D call uncertain. The CDR3 is 19 amino acids. Germline CDR1 and CDR2: SNHLY and FYNNEI. CDR3 nucleotide sequence: TGTGCCTGCAGTTTCCAAGCGCCTTCCTATCTAATCTCCTACAATGAGCAGTTCTTC. This gives the protein CACSFQAPSYLISYNEQFF.